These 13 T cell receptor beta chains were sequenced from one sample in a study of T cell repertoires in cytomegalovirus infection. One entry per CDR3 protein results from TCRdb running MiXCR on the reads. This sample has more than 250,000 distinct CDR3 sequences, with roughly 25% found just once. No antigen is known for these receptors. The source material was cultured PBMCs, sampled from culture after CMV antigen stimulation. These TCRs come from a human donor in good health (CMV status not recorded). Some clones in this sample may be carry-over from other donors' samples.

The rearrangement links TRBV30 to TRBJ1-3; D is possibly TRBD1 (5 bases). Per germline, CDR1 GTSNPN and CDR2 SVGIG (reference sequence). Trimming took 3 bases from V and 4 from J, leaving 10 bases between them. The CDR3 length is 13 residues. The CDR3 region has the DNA TGTGCCTGGAGCGGGACCGCAGGAAACACCATATATTTT. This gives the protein CAWSGTAGNTIYF.

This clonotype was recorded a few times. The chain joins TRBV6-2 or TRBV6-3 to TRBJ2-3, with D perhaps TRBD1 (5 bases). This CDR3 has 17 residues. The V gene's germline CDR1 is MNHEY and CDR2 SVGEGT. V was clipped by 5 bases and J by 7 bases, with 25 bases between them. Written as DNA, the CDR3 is TGTGCCAGCAGTCAACCCTTTGGATACTGGGGCCACCATACGCAGTATTTT. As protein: CASSQPFGYWGHHTQYF.

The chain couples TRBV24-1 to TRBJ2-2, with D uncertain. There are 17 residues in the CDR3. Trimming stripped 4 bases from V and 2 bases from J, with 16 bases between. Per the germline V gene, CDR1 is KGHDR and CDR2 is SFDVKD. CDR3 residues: CATSDRGQALNTGELFF. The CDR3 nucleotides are TGTGCCACCAGTGACCGCGGCCAGGCGCTTAACACCGGGGAGCTGTTTTTT.

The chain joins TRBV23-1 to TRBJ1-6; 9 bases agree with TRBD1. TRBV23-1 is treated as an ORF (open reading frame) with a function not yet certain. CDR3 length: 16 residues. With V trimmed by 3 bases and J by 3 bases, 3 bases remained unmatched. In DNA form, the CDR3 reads TGCGCCAGCAGTCAGGGACAGGGAGTCTATAATTCACCCCTCCACTTT. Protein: CASSQGQGVYNSPLHF.

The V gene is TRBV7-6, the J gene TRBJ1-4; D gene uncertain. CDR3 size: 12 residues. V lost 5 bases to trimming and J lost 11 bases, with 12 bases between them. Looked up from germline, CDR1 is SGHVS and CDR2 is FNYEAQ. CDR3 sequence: CASSHTGMKLFF. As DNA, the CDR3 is TGTGCCAGCAGCCACACGGGGATGAAACTGTTTTTT.

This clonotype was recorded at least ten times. CDR3 in DNA: TGTGCCAGCAGCTTGGAGGCGGGGGAGGACAATGAGCAGTTCTTC. Residues: CASSLEAGEDNEQFF. The chain uses TRBV7-2 and TRBJ2-1, with 7 nucleotides matching TRBD2. The CDR3 is 15 amino acids. V was pared by 3 bases and J by 5 bases, with 7 bases of the junction left unmatched. Germline V gives CDR1 SGHTA, CDR2 FQGNSA.

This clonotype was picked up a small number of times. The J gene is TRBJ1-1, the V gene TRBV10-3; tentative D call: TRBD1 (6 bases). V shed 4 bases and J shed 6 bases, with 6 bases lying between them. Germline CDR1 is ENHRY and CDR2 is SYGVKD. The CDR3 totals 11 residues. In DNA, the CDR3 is TGTGCCATCAGTGGACAGGCTGAAGCTTTCTTT. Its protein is CAISGQAEAFF.

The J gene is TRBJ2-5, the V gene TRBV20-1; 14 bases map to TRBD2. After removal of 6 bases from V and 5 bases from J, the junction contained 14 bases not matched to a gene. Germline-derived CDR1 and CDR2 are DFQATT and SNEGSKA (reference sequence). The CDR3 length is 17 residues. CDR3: CSAVAGLAGGGRETQYF. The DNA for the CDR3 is TGCAGTGCCGTCGCAGGACTAGCGGGAGGCGGCCGGGAGACCCAGTACTTC.

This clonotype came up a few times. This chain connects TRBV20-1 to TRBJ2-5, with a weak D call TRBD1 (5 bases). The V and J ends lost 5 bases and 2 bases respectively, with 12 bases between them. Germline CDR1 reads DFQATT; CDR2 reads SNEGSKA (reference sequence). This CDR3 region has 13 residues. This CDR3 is CSAQGLGQETQYF. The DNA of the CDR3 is TGCAGTGCTCAGGGCCTGGGGCAAGAGACCCAGTACTTC.

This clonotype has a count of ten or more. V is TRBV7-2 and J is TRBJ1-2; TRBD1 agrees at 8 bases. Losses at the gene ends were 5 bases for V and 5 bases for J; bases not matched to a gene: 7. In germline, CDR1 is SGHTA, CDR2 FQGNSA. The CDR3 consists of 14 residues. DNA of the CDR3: TGTGCCAGCAGCCCGACAGGGGCCGATTATGGCTACACCTTC. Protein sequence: CASSPTGADYGYTF.

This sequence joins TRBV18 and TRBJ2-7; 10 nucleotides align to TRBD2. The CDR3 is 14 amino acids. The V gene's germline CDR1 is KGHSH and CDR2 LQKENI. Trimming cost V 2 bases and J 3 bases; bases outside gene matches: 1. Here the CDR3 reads CASSPGTSDYEQYF. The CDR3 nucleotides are TGTGCCAGCTCACCAGGGACTAGCGACTACGAGCAGTACTTC.

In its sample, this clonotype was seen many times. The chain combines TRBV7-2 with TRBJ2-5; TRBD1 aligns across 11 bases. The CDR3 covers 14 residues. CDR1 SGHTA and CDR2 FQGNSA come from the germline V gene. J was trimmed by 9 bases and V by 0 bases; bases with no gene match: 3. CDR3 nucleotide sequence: TGTGCCAGCAGCTTAGCGGGACAGGGGGTGGCCCAGTACTTC. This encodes CASSLAGQGVAQYF.

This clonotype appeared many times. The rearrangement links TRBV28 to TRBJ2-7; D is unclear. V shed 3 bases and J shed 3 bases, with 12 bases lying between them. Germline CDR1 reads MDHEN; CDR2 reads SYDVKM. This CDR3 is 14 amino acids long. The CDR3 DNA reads TGTGCCAGCAGTTTCCTAACCAGAGTCTACGAGCAGTACTTC. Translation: CASSFLTRVYEQYF.